These T cell receptor beta chains were read from a single sample in a study of T cell changes during pregnancy in multiple sclerosis. Profiling relied on immunoSEQ multiplex PCR, and the TCRdb table lists in-frame clones only, not all of them. The sample records about 56,000 clones, around nine tenths being singletons. The sequences come from CD4+ T cells from peripheral blood mononuclear cells, collected in the third trimester of pregnancy. These receptors came from a female donor with multiple sclerosis, enrolled in a pregnancy study. Each CDR3 is given with its conserved first and last residue. Fields, in order: V gene, J gene, CDR3 protein.

>TRBV18|TRBJ2-3
CASSPSQDGADTQYF
>TRBV10-3|TRBJ1-3
CAISDDRTYSGNTIYF
>TRBV5-1|TRBJ1-3
CASSERQGKAGNTIYF
>TRBV5-3|TRBJ1-6
CARSPGGFSEKDSPLHF
>TRBV19|TRBJ2-3
CASSINRIYTDTQYF
>TRBV7-2|TRBJ1-3
CASSFYSFSGNTIYF
>TRBV19|TRBJ1-2
CASSRSGQEYGYTF
>TRBV2|TRBJ1-1
CASRLFGGTEAFF
>TRBV7-3|TRBJ1-2
CASSPQGNYGYTF
>TRBV19|TRBJ1-2
CASTRTPPGGYTF
>TRBV7-6|TRBJ2-3
CASSLESRRGGTQYF
>TRBV7-6|TRBJ2-3
CASSLDRGLNTDTQYF
>TRBV6-5|TRBJ2-7
CASSRGGYEQYF
>TRBV10-2|TRBJ2-1
CASSRGDSGNEQFF
>TRBV28|TRBJ2-7
CASRPGLAPRGEQYF
>TRBV13|TRBJ2-7
CASRRSNFRDSETYEQYF
>TRBV29-1|TRBJ1-1
CSVEMRLLGEAFF
>TRBV6-5|TRBJ1-2
CASSYGEQGSNYGYTF
>TRBV5-1|TRBJ2-3
CASSLPSGRAGTDTQYF
>TRBV4-1|TRBJ1-3
CASSPAGEAGNTIYF
>TRBV19|TRBJ2-7
CASSPRTNYEQYF
>TRBV5-1|TRBJ1-2
CASGGGQWGLHDYGYTF
>TRBV7-2|TRBJ1-2
CASSFLTGEINYGYTF
>TRBV6-5|TRBJ1-6
CASSYFGFGSPLHF
>TRBV27|TRBJ2-7
CASSRQGSYEQYF
>TRBV5-5|TRBJ1-5
CASSLGQGGPSRQPQHF
>TRBV27|TRBJ1-3
CASREVASGNTIYF
>TRBV9|TRBJ2-5
CASSPHTGGGKETQYF
>TRBV6-5|TRBJ2-7
CASRNPERNEQYF
>TRBV18|TRBJ1-2
CASGQLTNYGYTF
>TRBV5-6|TRBJ2-2
CASSSLPRGTGELFF
>TRBV4-3|TRBJ1-6
CASSQEKASPLHF
>TRBV6-4|TRBJ1-1
CASSRRVPNTEAFF
>TRBV19|TRBJ1-2
CASAGRVVSYGYTF
>TRBV5-1|TRBJ2-7
CASSLARGREQYF